Given below is one T cell receptor beta chain in context. Sample time point: patch test 3, about 24 weeks after DPC sensitization. Treatment given: therapeutic diphenylcyclopropenone sensitization with weekly scalp DPC. Ahead of applying each patch test, blood was sampled. The study used a library that attached unique molecular identifiers to individual cDNA molecules. How the authors handled the data: Counts of TCRs in each sample centred on a median of around 100,000 and extended from about 24,000 to 680,000. One entry per CDR3 protein, called by TCRdb with MiXCR from the RACE reads. The V and J calls follow TCRdb's processing rather than the paper's. The repertoire holds about 82,000 distinct CDR3 sequences, with over 10% as singletons. The CDR3 totals 16 residues. The V gene end was trimmed by 2 bases and the J gene end by 2 bases; junction bases not matched to a gene: 7. Per germline, CDR1 DFQATT and CDR2 SNEGSKA (reference sequence).

This sample is drawn from a study of human T cells and chemical hapten exposure. The receptor was derived from a woman aged 45-65 years with alopecia areata. Some clones in this sample may be carry-over from other donors' samples. Sample: whole blood, taken in connection with sensitization to the hapten diphenylcyclopropenone (DPC). This chain joins TRBV20-1 and TRBJ2-1; 9 bases align to TRBD2. This chain's CDR3 is CSARRPASGAYNEQFF. For the CDR3, the DNA is TGCAGTGCTAGACGTCCCGCTAGCGGGGCCTACAATGAGCAGTTCTTC.